This T cell receptor (beta chain) stems from a study of beta chain features in type 1 diabetes. Study-level points and caveats: Any PCR bias toward short templates would affect both groups alike.

The sequenced template was cDNA made from the entire isolated RNA. For naive, central memory and regulatory T cell samples, reads averaged roughly 3.5 million. Sequencing used immunoSEQ multiplex PCR; TCRdb keeps in-frame clones, though not all of them. The data show 350,000 to 400,000 clones, roughly 16% seen once. Germline V lookup: CDR1 SGHTA, CDR2 FQGNSA. The CDR3 spans 16 residues. Unmatched junction bases numbered 7, after V lost 5 bases and J lost 3 bases. In regard to this clone: Its antigen is not identified.

CD4+ naive, central memory, regulatory and stem cell-like memory cells were sorted via CD45RO/CCR7/CD25/CD127/CD95/CD27. The J gene is TRBJ2-2, the V gene TRBV7-2; 9 bases match TRBD1. The specimen sequenced was naive CD4+ T cells from blood. This clonotype originated in a woman aged 18-29 years in good health. For the CDR3, the DNA is TGTGCCAGCAGCGCCAGACAGGGGGGACACACCGGGGAGCTGTTTTTT. Its translation: CASSARQGGHTGELFF.